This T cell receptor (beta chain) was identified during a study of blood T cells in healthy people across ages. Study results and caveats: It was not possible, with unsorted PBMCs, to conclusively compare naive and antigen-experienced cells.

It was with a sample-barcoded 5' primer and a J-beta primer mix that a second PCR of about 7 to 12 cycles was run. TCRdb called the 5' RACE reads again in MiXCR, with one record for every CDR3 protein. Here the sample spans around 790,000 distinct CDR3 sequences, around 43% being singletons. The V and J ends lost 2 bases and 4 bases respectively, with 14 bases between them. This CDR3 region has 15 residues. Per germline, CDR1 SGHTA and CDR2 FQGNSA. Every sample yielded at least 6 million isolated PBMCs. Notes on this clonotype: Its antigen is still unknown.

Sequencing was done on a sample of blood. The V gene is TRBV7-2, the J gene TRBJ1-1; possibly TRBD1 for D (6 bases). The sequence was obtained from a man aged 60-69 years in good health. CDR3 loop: CASSLIGGGGTEAFF. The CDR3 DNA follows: TGTGCCAGCAGCTTAATCGGGGGGGGCGGCACTGAAGCTTTCTTT. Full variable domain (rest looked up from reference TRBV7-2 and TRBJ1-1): GAGVSQSPSNKVTEKGKDVELRCDPISGHTALYWYRQSLGQGLEFLIYFQGNSAPDKSGLPSDRFSAERTGGSVSTLTIQRTQQEDSAVYLCASSLIGGGGTEAFFGQGTRLTVV.